These 25 T cell receptor beta chains share one sample of origin, sequenced in a study of Graves' ophthalmopathy and Graves' hyperthyroidism. Amplification targeted the TCR beta CDR3 regions, with RNA transcripts as the source material. Second-round multiplex PCR came after first-round RT-PCR with HTBI primers. TCRdb recomputed calls from the multiplex PCR reads with MiXCR, one row per CDR3 protein. The sample has 300,000 to 400,000 distinct CDR3 sequences, 17% seen once. The specimen sequenced was peripheral blood. The receptors shown here come from an adult woman with stable Graves' hyperthyroidism.

In the case of this clonotype: No conserved phenylalanine or tryptophan ends this CDR3, so it is likely a read error. The rearrangement links TRBV14 to TRBJ1-2, with 12 bases matching TRBD1. The J segment lost 2 bases and the V segment lost 3 bases, leaving 10 bases of the junction unmatched. The CDR3 totals 18 residues. The germline V gene has CDR1 SGHDN and CDR2 FVKESK. The CDR3 nucleotides read TGTGCCAGCAGCCACCGGGACAGGGGGCTTATGTCGAACTATGGCTACACCTTA. It specifies CASSHRDRGLMSNYGYTL.

This clonotype was picked up many times. This rearrangement joins TRBV19 to TRBJ1-5; TRBD1 matches 7 bases. The J segment lost 2 bases and the V segment lost 4 bases, leaving 8 bases of the junction unmatched. CDR3 size: 16 residues. Per germline, CDR1 LNHDA and CDR2 SQIVND (reference sequence). The DNA for the CDR3 is TGTGCCAGTAGTAAGCTGGGGACAGCTGGCAATCAGCCCCAGCATTTT. Translated: CASSKLGTAGNQPQHF.

This clonotype was counted only a few times. V gene TRBV11-1 combines with J gene TRBJ1-2, with 9 bases that match TRBD1. The CDR3 spans 17 residues. V trimming: 5 bases; J trimming: 3 bases; junction bases outside the gene matches: 13. Germline CDR1 and CDR2: SGHAT and FQDESV (reference sequence). CDR3 in DNA: TGTGCCAGCAGCCCCCGGGACAGGGATCTAAGGGACTATGGCTACACCTTC. This encodes CASSPRDRDLRDYGYTF. The full variable domain, rest sourced from reference TRBV11-1 and TRBJ1-2, is EAEVAQSPRYKITEKSQAVAFWCDPISGHATLYWYRQILGQGPELLVQFQDESVVDDSQLPKDRFSAERLKGVDSTLKIQPAELGDSAMYLCASSPRDRDLRDYGYTFGSGTRLTVV.

This clonotype was seen at least ten times. The chain couples TRBV9 to TRBJ1-2; tentative D call: TRBD1 (5 bases). Germline V gene lookup returns CDR1 SGDLS and CDR2 YYNGEE. Trimming removed 3 bases from V and 6 bases from J, with 18 bases in between. This CDR3 has 15 residues. In DNA, the CDR3 is TGTGCCAGCAGCGCAGGGCCCCACTTTAGGGATGGCTACACCTTC. It codes for CASSAGPHFRDGYTF.

The chain links TRBV5-1 to TRBJ1-1; D ambiguous. Germline V CDR1 and CDR2: SGHRS, YFSETQ. The CDR3 consists of 13 residues. Trimming removed 4 bases from V and 2 bases from J, with 9 bases in between. The CDR3 protein is CASSPYYNTEAFF. DNA of the CDR3: TGCGCCAGCAGCCCCTATTACAACACTGAAGCTTTCTTT. Using reference TRBV5-1 and TRBJ1-1 for the parts outside the CDR3, the full variable domain is KAGVTQTPRYLIKTRGQQVTLSCSPISGHRSVSWYQQTPGQGLQFLFEYFSETQRNKGNFPGRFSGRQFSNSRSEMNVSTLELGDSALYLCASSPYYNTEAFFGQGTRLTVV.

Note on this clonotype: One base away lies a much larger clone, so this may be a sequencing read error. V is TRBV20-1 and J is TRBJ1-1, with D hard to call. The CDR3 covers 12 residues. Germline-derived CDR1 and CDR2 are DFQATT and SNEGSKA (reference sequence). CDR3 in amino acids: CRARDPPVDAFF. The CDR3 nucleotides are TGCCGTGCTAGAGATCCCCCAGTTGATGCTTTCTTT.

This clonotype was seen repeatedly, ten times or more. This chain joins TRBV19 and TRBJ1-5, with D possibly TRBD1 on 5 matching bases. Germline CDR1 reads LNHDA; CDR2 reads SQIVND (reference sequence). This CDR3 region has 16 residues. Trimming cost V 7 bases and J 3 bases, with 19 bases left between them. CDR3 in amino acids: CASTNLRAGFNQPQHF. DNA for the CDR3: TGTGCCAGTACCAACCTCCGGGCAGGGTTCAATCAGCCCCAGCATTTT. Full variable domain (missing parts from reference TRBV19 and TRBJ1-5): DGGITQSPKYLFRKEGQNVTLSCEQNLNHDAMYWYRQDPGQGLRLIYYSQIVNDFQKGDIAEGYSVSREKKESFPLTVTSAQKNPTAFYLCASTNLRAGFNQPQHFGDGTRLSIL.

This chain connects TRBV29-1 to TRBJ1-1; possible D gene TRBD1, 5 bases. This CDR3 spans 15 amino acids. The germline CDR1 and CDR2 sequences are SQVTM and ANQGSEA. V lost 4 bases, J lost 5 bases, and 20 bases lay in between. CDR3 sequence reads: CSVVDNPRGGTEAFF. The CDR3 coding sequence is TGCAGCGTTGTGGACAACCCCCGGGGAGGGACTGAAGCTTTCTTT.

V usage is TRBV20-1 and J usage is TRBJ2-7, with D perhaps matching TRBD2 (6 bases). CDR1 DFQATT and CDR2 SNEGSKA come from the germline V gene (reference sequence). V shed 3 bases and J shed 1 base, with 22 bases lying between them. This CDR3 comprises 17 residues. CDR3 nucleotides: TGCAGTGCTAGTGGCGGGATCGTTCTTGGGGGGTCCTACGAGCAGTACTTC. It codes for CSASGGIVLGGSYEQYF.

Ten or more counts support this clonotype. The chain recombines TRBV28 with TRBJ1-6; tentative D call: TRBD1 (5 bases). V was cut by 4 bases and J by 0 bases, with 10 bases left in between. This CDR3 has 16 amino acids. The germline gives CDR1 MDHEN, CDR2 SYDVKM. The CDR3 sequence is CASSSLTASYNSPLHF. Written as DNA, the CDR3 is TGTGCCAGCAGTTCCCTGACAGCCTCCTATAATTCACCCCTCCACTTT.

This clonotype has at least ten counts. This chain joins TRBV3-1 and TRBJ2-5, with 7 bases lining up with TRBD1. Germline values: CDR1 LGHDT, CDR2 YNNKEL (reference sequence). The CDR3 runs to 14 residues. V lost 4 bases, J lost 2 bases, and 4 bases stayed unmatched. CDR3 residues: CASSRWDSQETQYF. Written as DNA, the CDR3 is TGTGCCAGCAGCCGGTGGGACAGTCAAGAGACCCAGTACTTC.

This clonotype was observed a handful of times. The chain couples TRBV20-1 to TRBJ2-2; D not resolved. The germline V gene has CDR1 DFQATT and CDR2 SNEGSKA (reference sequence). CDR3 size: 12 residues. V lost 0 bases to trimming and J lost 4 bases, with 3 bases between them. The CDR3 nucleotides read TGCAGTGCTAGAGATCTCACCGGGGAGCTGTTTTTT. Amino acid sequence: CSARDLTGELFF.

This clonotype was seen at least ten times. This chain links TRBV7-9 with TRBJ2-7; D is ambiguous. Germline-derived CDR1 and CDR2 are SEHNR and FQNEAQ (reference sequence). Trimming left V 1 base short and J 2 bases short, with 9 bases between. The CDR3 extends over 14 amino acids. The CDR3 DNA sequence: TGTGCCAGCAGCTTAGGACCCAGGACCTACGAGCAGTACTTC. Amino acid sequence: CASSLGPRTYEQYF.

This chain connects TRBV18 to TRBJ2-7; 13 positions match TRBD2. Germline lookup yields CDR1 KGHSH and CDR2 LQKENI. V was pared by 6 bases and J by 6 bases, with 5 bases of the junction left unmatched. The CDR3 loop spans 14 amino acids. The CDR3 nucleotides read TGTGCCAGCTCGTGGACTAGCGGGAGAGGCGAGCAGTACTTC. Its protein product is CASSWTSGRGEQYF.

This clonotype was counted many times. This chain connects TRBV20-1 to TRBJ2-7; no clear D gene. This CDR3 comprises 15 residues. Germline assignment: CDR1 DFQATT and CDR2 SNEGSKA (reference sequence). With 3 bases removed from V and 0 bases from J, the gap between germline ends came to 15 bases. CDR3 sequence (DNA): TGCAGTGCTAGTAAGGGCAGCGCCGACTCCTACGAGCAGTACTTC. Its translation is CSASKGSADSYEQYF.

Comment on this clonotype: Being one base from a much bigger clone, this may be a read error. The genes are TRBV6-2 or TRBV6-3 and TRBJ1-6; perhaps TRBD1 as D (5 bases). This CDR3 region has 12 residues. The ends were cut back, 6 bases at V and 15 bases at J, with 15 bases in the middle. Germline CDR1 and CDR2: MNHEY and SVGEGT. The CDR3 DNA sequence: TGTGCCAGCAGACCCCAGGGTGGTAACCTCCACTTT. Translating gives CASRPQGGNLHF.

This clonotype was observed many times. The chain joins TRBV20-1 to TRBJ1-5, with D unresolved. This CDR3 region has 14 residues. The germline gives CDR1 DFQATT, CDR2 SNEGSKA (reference sequence). V was clipped by 0 bases and J by 0 bases, with 6 bases between them. DNA for the CDR3: TGCAGTGCTAGAGAGGCTTATAGCAATCAGCCCCAGCATTTT. Translated, it gives CSAREAYSNQPQHF.

The rearrangement uses TRBV13 and TRBJ2-2; 10 nucleotides agree with TRBD1. J gave up 0 bases and V 5 bases, and 12 bases lay outside the gene matches. This CDR3 region has 19 residues. Germline V gene lookup returns CDR1 PRHDT and CDR2 FYEKMQ (reference sequence). This chain's CDR3 is CASSRTGGRMFANTGELFF. In nucleotides, the CDR3 is TGTGCCAGCAGCCGGACAGGGGGTCGAATGTTCGCGAACACCGGGGAGCTGTTTTTT.

The chain employs TRBV18 and TRBJ1-6, with a possible D match to TRBD1 (6 bases). The germline V gene encodes CDR1 KGHSH and CDR2 LQKENI. This CDR3 is 14 amino acids long. V lost 2 bases to trimming and J lost 7 bases, with 9 bases between them. CDR3 residues: CASSPAGENSPLHF. The CDR3 nucleotides are TGTGCCAGCTCACCAGCAGGGGAGAATTCACCCCTCCACTTT.

This clonotype has at least ten counts. This chain links TRBV7-2 with TRBJ1-1, with 7 bases matching TRBD1. After removal of 1 base from V and 11 bases from J, the junction contained 7 bases not matched to a gene. The CDR3 is 13 amino acids. In germline, CDR1 is SGHTA, CDR2 FQGNSA. In DNA, the CDR3 is TGTGCCAGCAGCTTAGAGGGGGACAGTGGGGCTTTCTTT. It is translated as CASSLEGDSGAFF.

In this sample, this clonotype turned up a few times. This rearrangement joins TRBV18 to TRBJ1-1; 7 bases line up with TRBD1. This CDR3 contains 14 residues. V shed 3 bases, J shed 3 bases, and the junction held 4 bases outside the gene matches. Germline V gene sequence: CDR1 KGHSH, CDR2 LQKENI. CDR3 DNA: TGTGCCAGCTCACCCGGACAGGAACACACTGAAGCTTTCTTT. Translating gives CASSPGQEHTEAFF. The variable domain in full, completed from reference TRBV18 and TRBJ1-1, reads NAGVMQNPRHLVRRRGQEARLRCSPMKGHSHVYWYRQLPEEGLKFMVYLQKENIIDESGMPKERFSAEFPKEGPSILRIQQVVRGDSAAYFCASSPGQEHTEAFFGQGTRLTVV.

This clonotype showed up many times. The rearrangement uses TRBV28 and TRBJ2-3; no clear D. Germline CDR1 reads MDHEN; CDR2 reads SYDVKM. CDR3 length: 13 amino acids. V was clipped by 2 bases and J by 0 bases, with 3 bases between them. The CDR3 DNA reads TGTGCCAGCAGTTTAGGTAGCACAGATACGCAGTATTTT. Translating it yields CASSLGSTDTQYF.

This clonotype was seen a few times. The CDR3 coding sequence is TGTGCCAGCAGCAACATACAGGGGGTGAATTATGGCTACACCTTC. This sequence encodes CASSNIQGVNYGYTF. V gene TRBV7-2 combines with J gene TRBJ1-2, with TRBD1 matching over 8 bases. CDR1 and CDR2 (germline): SGHTA, FQGNSA. This CDR3 region has 15 residues. V was pared by 5 bases and J by 5 bases, with 10 bases of the junction left unmatched.

CDR3 bases: TGTGCCAGCAGCCAAGGTGCAGGGGGCGCGAGCACTGAAGCTTTCTTT. This sequence encodes CASSQGAGGASTEAFF. This chain links TRBV4-2 with TRBJ1-1, with 8 bases fitting TRBD1. Germline CDR1 is LGHNA and CDR2 is YNFKEQ. V lost 1 base and J lost 4; bases outside the gene matches: 8. The CDR3 runs to 16 residues.

Many counts were recorded for this clonotype. The chain carries TRBV28 and TRBJ2-5; D possibly corresponds to TRBD2 (6 bases). CDR3 length equals 15 residues. Germline V gives CDR1 MDHEN, CDR2 SYDVKM. V was pared by 1 base and J by 1 base, with 10 bases between. The CDR3 region is CASSLLEGAQETQYF. The DNA for the CDR3 is TGTGCCAGCAGTTTATTGGAGGGAGCCCAAGAGACCCAGTACTTC.